This T cell receptor beta chain was recovered during a study of long-term antiretroviral therapy in people with HIV. Study-wide results and limits: No data on ART adherence, viral resistance or therapy changes. Diversity rose after ART but stayed below transplant donor controls.

J gave up 1 base and V 5 bases, and 3 bases lay outside the gene matches. The CDR3 has 16 amino acids. Germline CDR1 reads LNHDA; CDR2 reads SQIVND (reference sequence). About this clone: As yet, its antigen is unknown.

Investigators performed immunoSEQ version v3.0 at survey level. Assay: immunoSEQ multiplex PCR; the TCRdb copy retains only in-frame clones and omits some. The sample holds almost 35,000 clones, 80% to 90% seen once. The starting material was unsorted PBMCs, obtained 2.8 years before starting antiretroviral therapy. The chain recombines TRBV19 with TRBJ1-4; 11 bases fit TRBD1. The clonotype was recovered from a woman younger than 45 with HIV. The CDR3 DNA sequence: TGTGCCAGTAGTCCCGGGACAGGGGGAACTAATGAAAAACTGTTTTTT. Protein sequence: CASSPGTGGTNEKLFF.